What follows are 27 T cell receptor beta chains derived from one specimen sequenced in a study of beta chain features in type 1 diabetes. Expressed TCRB transcripts were sequenced after all isolated RNA was converted to cDNA. Here immunoSEQ multiplex PCR was the method, and the copy in TCRdb shows in-frame clones only, minus some. The data show more than 300,000 clones, with about 16% seen just once and 0.019% held by the top ten. The sequenced material came from naive CD4+ T cells from blood. Receptor source: a woman aged 18-35 years in good health.

This clone turned up a few times. The chain combines TRBV7-2 with TRBJ2-7; 9 bases map to TRBD2. This CDR3 comprises 14 residues. The germline V gene has CDR1 SGHTA and CDR2 FQGNSA. V dropped 8 bases and J dropped 3; count of bases not matched to a gene: 8. CDR3 bases: TGTGCCAGCTCTTCCCTTAGCGGGAGCTACGAGCAGTACTTC. Translated: CASSSLSGSYEQYF.

This clone was found a few times. This chain links TRBV5-1 with TRBJ1-5; TRBD1 is a possible D gene (5 bases). The CDR3 spans 15 residues. Germline V gene sequence: CDR1 SGHRS, CDR2 YFSETQ. The V gene lost 0 bases and the J gene lost 7 bases, with 14 bases spanning the gap. In DNA form, the CDR3 reads TGCGCCAGCAGCTTGGACGGATTTCAGGGACAGCCCCAGCATTTT. It translates to CASSLDGFQGQPQHF.

This clone has a handful of counts. The rearrangement links TRBV7-2 to TRBJ2-3; 8 positions match TRBD1. This CDR3 has 15 amino acids. Germline CDR1 is SGHTA and CDR2 is FQGNSA. V was pared by 5 bases and J by 3 bases, with 7 bases of the junction left unmatched. The CDR3 loop is CASSAGQGRTDTQYF. The CDR3 bases are TGTGCCAGCAGCGCCGGACAGGGTAGGACAGATACGCAGTATTTT.

This clone was detected only a few times. The rearrangement uses TRBV7-2 and TRBJ2-5; D may be TRBD1 (6 bases). Germline V gene lookup returns CDR1 SGHTA and CDR2 FQGNSA. V was trimmed by 5 bases and J by 5 bases, leaving 15 bases between them. The CDR3 spans 14 residues. Here the CDR3 DNA reads TGTGCCAGCAGCCTTCTACAGGGCCGTGAGACCCAGTACTTC. This codes for CASSLLQGRETQYF.

This sequence joins TRBV18 and TRBJ2-1; 10 nucleotides agree with TRBD2. The CDR3 contains 16 residues. The germline V gene has CDR1 KGHSH and CDR2 LQKENI. Losses at the gene ends were 3 bases for V and 2 bases for J; bases not matched to a gene: 4. CDR3 coding DNA: TGTGCCAGCTCACCGGTAGCGGGAGGAACCTACAATGAGCAGTTCTTC. It encodes CASSPVAGGTYNEQFF. The complete variable domain, with remaining parts taken from reference TRBV18 and TRBJ2-1, reads NAGVMQNPRHLVRRRGQEARLRCSPMKGHSHVYWYRQLPEEGLKFMVYLQKENIIDESGMPKERFSAEFPKEGPSILRIQQVVRGDSAAYFCASSPVAGGTYNEQFFGPGTRLTVL.

This clone was counted between two and nine times. The V and J genes are TRBV29-1 and TRBJ2-3; D gene uncertain. The CDR3 is made up of 12 amino acids. From germline, CDR1 is SQVTM and CDR2 ANQGSEA. Trimming stripped 4 bases from V and 1 base from J, with 6 bases between. The CDR3 region is CSVGSGTDTQYF. The CDR3, as DNA: TGCAGCGTTGGGAGTGGCACAGATACGCAGTATTTT.

The chain combines TRBV18 with TRBJ1-2; 7 positions agree with TRBD1. The CDR3 loop spans 13 amino acids. Looked up from germline, CDR1 is KGHSH and CDR2 is LQKENI. The trim removed 3 bases at V and 7 bases at J, leaving 5 bases unmatched. CDR3 sequence reads: CASSPETGSGYTF. CDR3 nucleotide sequence: TGTGCCAGCTCACCGGAGACAGGGAGTGGCTACACCTTC. Looking up the rest from reference TRBV18 and TRBJ1-2 gives the full variable domain: NAGVMQNPRHLVRRRGQEARLRCSPMKGHSHVYWYRQLPEEGLKFMVYLQKENIIDESGMPKERFSAEFPKEGPSILRIQQVVRGDSAAYFCASSPETGSGYTFGSGTRLTVV.

This chain connects TRBV30 to TRBJ1-5, with D possibly being TRBD1 (5 bases). Germline CDR1 and CDR2: GTSNPN and SVGIG (reference sequence). V was pared by 2 bases and J by 10 bases, with 18 bases between. The CDR3 runs 14 residues. DNA for the CDR3: TGTGCCTGGAGTACTCAGGGTTTTAACGCACCCCAGCATTTT. Amino acid sequence: CAWSTQGFNAPQHF.

The chain carries TRBV28 and TRBJ2-5; D gene unclear. The CDR3 loop spans 10 amino acids. Germline V gene sequence: CDR1 MDHEN, CDR2 SYDVKM. V lost 5 bases and J 4 bases, leaving 2 bases between the germline ends. This CDR3 is CASSRETQYF. CDR3 coding DNA: TGTGCCAGCAGTCGAGAGACCCAGTACTTC.

CDR3 coding DNA: TGTGCCAGTAGTTGGGAGTGGCACGGGGAGCTGTTTTTT. The encoded protein is CASSWEWHGELFF. This chain joins TRBV19 and TRBJ2-2; weak D call: TRBD2 (5 bases). Germline V gene data show CDR1 as LNHDA and CDR2 as SQIVND (reference sequence). This CDR3 has 13 residues. The V end lost 5 bases, the J end lost 7 bases, and 11 bases lay between the germline ends.

The chain employs TRBV28 and TRBJ2-1; 7 bases are a match to TRBD2. The ends lost 6 bases at V and 1 base at J; junction bases unmatched: 15. Germline values: CDR1 MDHEN, CDR2 SYDVKM. The CDR3 consists of 18 residues. The CDR3 bases are TGTGCCAGCAGGAGGTGGGGAGGGTCCTTAGGATCCTACAATGAGCAGTTCTTC. Amino acid sequence: CASRRWGGSLGSYNEQFF.

This clone was observed a handful of times. This rearrangement joins TRBV7-9 to TRBJ2-7; D might be TRBD2 (5 bases). The germline V gene has CDR1 SEHNR and CDR2 FQNEAQ (reference sequence). Trimming stripped 1 base from V and 6 bases from J, with 13 bases between. The CDR3 sequence is 14 residues long. CDR3 amino acids: CASSLDARGPEQYF. In nucleotides, the CDR3 is TGTGCCAGCAGCTTAGACGCCCGGGGTCCCGAGCAGTACTTC.

This sequence joins TRBV19 and TRBJ1-5; possible D gene TRBD1, 6 bases. CDR1 and CDR2 (germline): LNHDA, SQIVND (reference sequence). V lost 6 bases, J lost 5 bases, and 17 bases lay in between. The CDR3 is 15 residues long. The chain's CDR3 is CASRKGRTVDQPQHF. The CDR3 DNA reads TGTGCCAGTAGGAAGGGTCGGACAGTGGATCAGCCCCAGCATTTT.

A word on this clone: A read error may account for a junction end that differs from germline. In DNA, the CDR3 is TGTGCCAGCAGTGAAAAAGGGGGAAACAGTGAAGCTTTCTTT. It specifies CASSEKGGNSEAFF. The chain recombines TRBV6-1 with TRBJ1-1; D is perhaps TRBD1 (6 bases). The V gene's germline CDR1 is MNHNS and CDR2 SASEGT. This CDR3 is built from 14 residues.

This clone was detected only a few times. The chain employs TRBV29-1 and TRBJ2-7; D not resolved. Between the trimmed V and J ends, which lost 0 bases and 3 bases, there was a span of 9 bases. The CDR3 length is 13 residues. Germline CDR1 is SQVTM and CDR2 is ANQGSEA. CDR3 in amino acids: CSVEEVGDYEQYF. CDR3 nucleotides: TGCAGCGTTGAAGAAGTAGGAGACTACGAGCAGTACTTC.

The chain has TRBV7-9 and TRBJ1-1, with 9 bases matching TRBD1. With 5 bases clipped from V and 7 bases from J, the junction kept 14 bases outside the gene matches. CDR3 length: 16 amino acids. Germline V gives CDR1 SEHNR, CDR2 FQNEAQ (reference sequence). The CDR3 DNA reads as TGTGCCAGCAGCATTCGGCCGGGACAGGGACAGAGTGAAGCTTTCTTT. This gives the protein CASSIRPGQGQSEAFF.

The chain recombines TRBV27 with TRBJ1-1; 7 bases align to TRBD1. Germline V gene lookup returns CDR1 MNHEY and CDR2 SMNVEV (reference sequence). This CDR3 comprises 13 residues. V was pared by 7 bases and J by 3 bases, with 5 bases of the junction left unmatched. The CDR3 region has the DNA TGTGCCAGCAAGACAGGGAGCTACACTGAAGCTTTCTTT. Its translation: CASKTGSYTEAFF.

This clone has a single count. The chain links TRBV11-2 to TRBJ1-1; tentative D call: TRBD1 (5 bases). Germline assignment: CDR1 SGHAT and CDR2 FQNNGV. This CDR3 comprises 14 residues. Trimming left V 1 base short and J 1 base short, with 7 bases between. CDR3 amino acids: CASSLADRNTEAFF. CDR3 nucleotides: TGTGCCAGCAGCTTAGCCGACAGGAACACTGAAGCTTTCTTT.

The table lists this clone with a few counts. The chain carries TRBV28 and TRBJ2-7; 12 bases are shared with TRBD1. Germline V gene lookup returns CDR1 MDHEN and CDR2 SYDVKM. Germline trimming cut 5 bases from V and 3 bases from J; bases unmatched to any gene: 8. The CDR3 is 16 residues long. CDR3 DNA: TGTGCCAGCAGTATAGCCGGGACAGGGGGCCTCTACGAGCAGTACTTC. It translates to CASSIAGTGGLYEQYF.

This chain links TRBV7-3 with TRBJ1-1; D is possibly TRBD1 (6 bases). The CDR3 contains 14 residues. Germline V gene data show CDR1 as SGHTA and CDR2 as FQGTGA. V was pared by 3 bases and J by 3 bases, with 11 bases between. The CDR3 nucleotides read TGTGCCAGCAGCTTTACAGGGAGGGACACTGAAGCTTTCTTT. It encodes CASSFTGRDTEAFF.

The sample holds a few counts of this clone. This chain connects TRBV4-3 to TRBJ2-7, with 10 bases aligning to TRBD2. Trimming cost V 3 bases and J 4 bases; bases outside gene matches: 6. This CDR3 contains 15 residues. In germline, CDR1 is LGHNA, CDR2 YSLEER. CDR3 sequence: CASSHLLAGFYEQYF. CDR3 DNA sequence: TGCGCCAGCAGCCACCTACTAGCGGGATTTTACGAGCAGTACTTC.

This clone occurred a few times. The V gene is TRBV27, the J gene TRBJ1-2; 7 bases agree with TRBD1. Germline loops: CDR1 MNHEY, CDR2 SMNVEV (reference sequence). This CDR3 is built from 16 residues. J gave up 4 bases and V 4 bases, and 12 bases lay outside the gene matches. The CDR3 region is CASSSLYRDSFYGYTF. The DNA of the CDR3 is TGTGCCAGCAGTTCCCTGTACCGGGACAGCTTCTATGGCTACACCTTC.

The DNA for the CDR3 is TGTGCCAGCAGCTCTCGACAGGGCACCTATGGCTACACCTTC. Translation gives CASSSRQGTYGYTF. The rearrangement uses TRBV7-3 and TRBJ1-2, with 7 bases aligning to TRBD1. The CDR3 totals 14 residues. The J segment lost 4 bases and the V segment lost 4 bases, leaving 6 bases of the junction unmatched. Germline lookup yields CDR1 SGHTA and CDR2 FQGTGA.

This chain links TRBV18 with TRBJ2-3, with 10 bases aligning to TRBD1. This CDR3 is 14 amino acids long. Germline trimming cut 5 bases from V and 4 bases from J; bases unmatched to any gene: 3. Looked up from germline, CDR1 is KGHSH and CDR2 is LQKENI. This CDR3 reads CASSKTGGADTQYF. The CDR3 bases are TGTGCCAGCTCAAAGACAGGGGGCGCAGATACGCAGTATTTT.

V is TRBV10-3 and J is TRBJ2-5; TRBD1 or TRBD2 may be the D gene (7 bases each). The germline V gene encodes CDR1 ENHRY and CDR2 SYGVKD. CDR3 length: 13 amino acids. V was pared by 11 bases and J by 2 bases, with 15 bases between. Here the CDR3 DNA reads TGTGCCGTCACAGGGGAGGGACAAGAGACCCAGTACTTC. Translated: CAVTGEGQETQYF.

The chain links TRBV7-9 to TRBJ2-2; a possible D gene is TRBD2 (5 bases). The CDR3 loop spans 14 amino acids. CDR1 and CDR2 (germline): SEHNR, FQNEAQ (reference sequence). Trimming removed 4 bases from V and 6 bases from J, with 12 bases in between. The DNA of the CDR3 is TGTGCCAGCAGCTCGGACTCCTCCCCCGGGGAGCTGTTTTTT. It is translated as CASSSDSSPGELFF.

V is TRBV7-9 and J is TRBJ2-6, with no clear D. Trimming removed 3 bases at V and 2 bases at J, with 8 bases between. This CDR3 has 15 amino acids. The germline V gene encodes CDR1 SEHNR and CDR2 FQNEAQ (reference sequence). CDR3 sequence (DNA): TGTGCCAGCAGCTTGAGGTGGGCTGGGGCCAACGTCCTGACTTTC. It translates to CASSLRWAGANVLTF.